The T cell receptor (beta chain) described here comes from a study of blood T cells in healthy people across ages. The CDR3 consists of 15 residues. The V and J ends lost 3 bases and 6 bases, in that order; junction bases with no gene match: 7. CDR1 is SGHTA and CDR2 is FQGNSA in the germline V gene. Then a second PCR, running about 6 to 11 cycles, was carried out with a sample-barcoded 5' primer and a J-beta primer mix. From the 5' RACE reads, TCRdb called clonotypes with MiXCR, one entry per CDR3 protein. Of over 1,500,000 distinct CDR3 sequences listed, 49% are singletons. The material sequenced was blood. This receptor was obtained from a woman aged 40 to 55 in good health. The chain joins TRBV7-2 to TRBJ1-5; 8 bases are shared with TRBD1. CDR3 in DNA: TGTGCCAGCAGCTTGGACAGGGTAGGAAGTCAGCCCCAGCATTTT. This gives the protein CASSLDRVGSQPQHF.